This TCR beta chain derives from a study of Tregs in tolerant kidney transplant recipients. Turning to the study itself: The nonmyeloablative bone marrow transplants came from related graft donors, with transient mixed chimerism.

The assay was immunoSEQ multiplex PCR, and TCRdb's table has in-frame clones only and misses some. The table lists about 66,000 clones, 80% to 95% of them singletons, with about a tenth in the top ten. Study-level points and caveats: Some patients' samples used different primers over time, so nucleotide sequences weren't comparable. Biological reproducibility was not directly addressed in this study.

The germline V gene has CDR1 MGHRA and CDR2 YSYEKL. The length of the CDR3 is 16 residues. Trimming took off 1 base at V and 5 bases at J, with 17 bases between the two ends. As to this clone: Its antigen remains unknown.

The rearrangement uses TRBV4-1 and TRBJ1-1; D perhaps matches TRBD1 (6 bases). This receptor was taken from a human donor who received a combined kidney and bone marrow transplant. The specimen was CD8+ T cells from blood, collected before the transplant. The CDR3 spells CASSQVGTGLRTEAFF. DNA for the CDR3: TGCGCCAGCAGCCAAGTGGGTACAGGGTTGCGAACTGAAGCTTTCTTT.